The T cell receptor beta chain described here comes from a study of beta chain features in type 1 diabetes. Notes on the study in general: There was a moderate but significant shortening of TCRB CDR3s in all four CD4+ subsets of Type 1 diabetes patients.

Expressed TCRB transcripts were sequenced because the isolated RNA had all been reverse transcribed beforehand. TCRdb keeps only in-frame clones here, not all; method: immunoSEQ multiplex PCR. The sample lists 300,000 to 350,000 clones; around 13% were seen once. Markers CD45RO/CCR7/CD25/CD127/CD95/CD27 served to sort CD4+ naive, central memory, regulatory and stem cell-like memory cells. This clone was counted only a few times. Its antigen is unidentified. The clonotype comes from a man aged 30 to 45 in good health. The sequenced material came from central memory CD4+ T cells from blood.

DNA of the CDR3: TGTGCCAGCAGCTTAGACAAGGGTGCTAGCACAGATACGCAGTATTTT. This codes for CASSLDKGASTDTQYF. The rearrangement joins TRBV7-9 to TRBJ2-3; no firm D call. V was cut by 1 base and J by 0 bases, with 11 bases left in between. The germline V gene has CDR1 SEHNR and CDR2 FQNEAQ (reference sequence). CDR3 length equals 16 residues.